The next 19 T cell receptor beta chains were all read from a single sample in a study of blood T cell repertoires in COVID-19. Assay used: immunoSEQ multiplex PCR; TCRdb lists only in-frame clones, some missing. The repertoire holds under 500,000 clones, with 75% to 90% as singletons. Sequencing was performed on peripheral blood. The source of these receptors is a woman aged 25 to 39 with acute or convalescent COVID-19.

This chain joins TRBV2 and TRBJ2-7; perhaps TRBD2 as D (5 bases). The CDR3 is 16 amino acids. The V gene lost 0 bases and the J gene lost 6 bases, with 18 bases spanning the gap. Germline values: CDR1 SNHLY, CDR2 FYNNEI. CDR3 DNA: TGTGCCAGCAGTGAAGCGAGGGTGGTAGAGGCGTCCGAGCAGTACTTC. Protein product: CASSEARVVEASEQYF.

V is TRBV6-5 and J is TRBJ1-1; 9 nucleotides align to TRBD1. Germline CDR1 and CDR2: MNHEY and SVGAGI. V dropped 11 bases and J dropped 2; count of bases not matched to a gene: 12. This CDR3 has 15 amino acids. The CDR3 nucleotides read TGTGCCTGCCGCCGGGACAGGGAGGGTAACACTGAAGCTTTCTTT. Translated: CACRRDREGNTEAFF.

J is TRBJ1-1 and V is TRBV30; no definite D call. From germline, CDR1 is GTSNPN and CDR2 SVGIG (reference sequence). V dropped 4 bases and J dropped 3 bases, with 12 bases sitting between them. This CDR3 contains 13 residues. The CDR3 coding sequence is TGTGCCTGGAACGGAGTTAGAGACACTGAAGCTTTCTTT. It translates to CAWNGVRDTEAFF.

The J gene is TRBJ2-7, the V gene TRBV24-1; the D gene is possibly TRBD1 (5 bases). Trimming pared 3 bases from V and 5 bases from J, leaving 10 bases between. The CDR3 loop spans 13 amino acids. CDR1 is KGHDR and CDR2 is SFDVKD in the germline V gene. The CDR3 loop is CATSDTGRNEQYF. The CDR3 DNA sequence: TGTGCCACCAGTGATACAGGTCGGAACGAGCAGTACTTC.

V is TRBV3-1 (or the pseudogene TRBV3-2) and J is TRBJ2-7; D remains unclear. Per germline, CDR1 LGHDT and CDR2 YNNKEL (reference sequence). V shed 1 base and J shed 6 bases, with 10 bases lying between them. The CDR3 contains 13 residues. The CDR3 loop reads CASSQVSVGEQYF. The DNA of the CDR3 is TGTGCCAGCAGCCAAGTCTCAGTTGGCGAGCAGTACTTC.

V usage is TRBV5-6 and J usage is TRBJ1-1, with a tentative D call TRBD1 (5 bases). This CDR3 spans 15 amino acids. Per the germline V gene, CDR1 is SGHDT and CDR2 is YYEEEE. V dropped 0 bases and J dropped 3 bases, with 12 bases sitting between them. The CDR3 reads CASSLVGGMDTEAFF. The CDR3, as DNA: TGTGCCAGCAGCTTGGTGGGGGGAATGGACACTGAAGCTTTCTTT.

V usage is TRBV11-2 and J usage is TRBJ1-1; 8 nucleotides line up with TRBD1. CDR1 and CDR2 (germline): SGHAT, FQNNGV. CDR3 length: 14 residues. Trimming at V came to 0 bases and at J to 10 bases, leaving 7 bases not matched to a gene. The CDR3, as DNA: TGTGCCAGCAGCTTAGATCGACAGCAGGGGGCAGCTTTCTTT. Translated: CASSLDRQQGAAFF.

The chain recombines TRBV5-1 with TRBJ2-3; D ambiguous. In germline, CDR1 is SGHRS, CDR2 YFSETQ. Trimming pared 0 bases from V and 2 bases from J, leaving 7 bases between. This CDR3 is built from 14 residues. DNA for the CDR3: TGCGCCAGCAGCTTGGACAGTTACACAGATACGCAGTATTTT. It translates to CASSLDSYTDTQYF. Drawing the rest from reference TRBV5-1 and TRBJ2-3, the complete variable domain is KAGVTQTPRYLIKTRGQQVTLSCSPISGHRSVSWYQQTPGQGLQFLFEYFSETQRNKGNFPGRFSGRQFSNSRSEMNVSTLELGDSALYLCASSLDSYTDTQYFGPGTRLTVL.

The chain couples TRBV6-6 to TRBJ1-3; 10 nucleotides agree with TRBD1. The CDR3 length is 16 residues. Unmatched junction bases numbered 9, after V lost 6 bases and J lost 4 bases. The germline CDR1 and CDR2 sequences are MNHNY and SVGAGI (reference sequence). CDR3 region: CASSPLTGGEGNTIYF. The CDR3 DNA sequence: TGTGCCAGCAGCCCCCTGACAGGGGGCGAAGGAAACACCATATATTTT.

This clone has a single count. The rearrangement uses TRBV5-1 and TRBJ2-3; 9 nucleotides match TRBD2. The CDR3 is 17 residues long. Germline V lookup: CDR1 SGHRS, CDR2 YFSETQ. V lost 0 bases to trimming and J lost 2 bases; unmatched junction nucleotides: 7. This chain's CDR3 is CASSLGKRGDNTDTQYF. CDR3 DNA: TGCGCCAGCAGCTTGGGAAAGCGGGGGGACAACACAGATACGCAGTATTTT.

Comment on this clone: This specimen includes other DNA sequences encoding the same CDR3. V is TRBV12-3 or TRBV12-4 and J is TRBJ2-7, with 9 positions matching TRBD1. CDR3 length: 13 amino acids. The ends lost 6 bases at V and 4 bases at J; junction bases unmatched: 4. CDR3 amino acids: CASRGTGTYEQYF. DNA for the CDR3: TGTGCCAGCAGGGGGACAGGGACGTACGAGCAGTACTTC.

V gene TRBV27 combines with J gene TRBJ2-1; 11 nucleotides agree with TRBD2. The germline gives CDR1 MNHEY, CDR2 SMNVEV (reference sequence). Unmatched junction bases numbered 1, after V lost 4 bases and J lost 2 bases. The CDR3 is 15 amino acids. The CDR3 region is CASSSGLAAYNEQFF. The CDR3 region has the DNA TGTGCCAGCAGTTCGGGACTAGCGGCCTACAATGAGCAGTTCTTC.

CDR3 protein: CASGLKPGTGGWYSPLHF. As DNA, the CDR3 is TGTGCTAGTGGTTTAAAACCCGGGACAGGGGGCTGGTATTCACCCCTCCACTTT. The chain joins TRBV12-5 to TRBJ1-6; TRBD1 matches at 12 bases. The trim removed 3 bases at V and 8 bases at J, leaving 11 bases unmatched. Germline V lookup: CDR1 LGHNT, CDR2 FRNRAP. This CDR3 region has 18 residues.

The V call is TRBV29-1, the J call TRBJ2-1; a weak D match, TRBD1 (6 bases). The CDR3 is 13 amino acids. Trimming took 3 bases from V and 4 from J, leaving 10 bases between them. Germline V gives CDR1 SQVTM, CDR2 ANQGSEA. Here the CDR3 DNA reads TGCAGCGTTGATTCTCAGGGGTACAATGAGCAGTTCTTC. Its protein is CSVDSQGYNEQFF.

The CDR3 is CASSFIGGQETQYF. The CDR3 DNA follows: TGTGCCAGCAGTTTCATCGGGGGCCAAGAGACCCAGTACTTC. The V call is TRBV27, the J call TRBJ2-5, with a tentative D call TRBD2 (6 bases). The CDR3 loop spans 14 amino acids. V lost 3 bases, J lost 1 base, and 9 bases lay in between. The germline gives CDR1 MNHEY, CDR2 SMNVEV (reference sequence).

The CDR3 region is CASSLPGKLEAFF. CDR3 DNA sequence: TGTGCCAGCAGCTTGCCGGGGAAACTCGAAGCTTTCTTT. The chain couples TRBV5-6 to TRBJ1-1; D is ambiguous. Per germline, CDR1 SGHDT and CDR2 YYEEEE. This CDR3 is 13 amino acids long. The germline V and J ends were trimmed by 1 base and 8 bases, with 12 bases remaining between them.

The chain uses TRBV3-1 (or the pseudogene TRBV3-2) and TRBJ2-1, with 11 bases identical to TRBD2. With 4 bases clipped from V and 8 bases from J, the junction kept 10 bases outside the gene matches. Germline CDR1 is LGHDT and CDR2 is YNNKEL (reference sequence). CDR3 length equals 16 residues. The CDR3 protein is CASSLYSGGALDEQFF. CDR3 in DNA: TGTGCCAGCAGCCTCTATAGCGGGGGGGCCTTGGATGAGCAGTTCTTC.

The J gene is TRBJ2-1, the V gene TRBV6-5, with 8 bases matching TRBD2. The CDR3 runs 15 residues. From germline, CDR1 is MNHEY and CDR2 SVGAGI. J gave up 10 bases and V 4 bases, and 12 bases lay outside the gene matches. The chain's CDR3 is CASSLSGGLLREQFF. The CDR3 DNA reads as TGTGCCAGCAGTTTAAGCGGGGGTCTCCTTAGGGAGCAGTTCTTC.

This sequence joins TRBV1 and TRBJ2-5; the table's D gene call, TRBD1, was not cross checked with the DNA. TRBV1 is assigned pseudogene status. CDR3 size: 17 residues. DNA of the CDR3: TGCACCAGCAGCCAACACCGGTTTGGACAGGGGGGGGAGACCCAGTACTTC. Its translation is CTSSQHRFGQGGETQYF.